A single sample gave rise to the 25 T cell receptor beta chains below, sequenced in a study of blood T cell repertoires in COVID-19. Sequencing was performed with immunoSEQ multiplex PCR; in TCRdb, only in-frame clones are kept and a portion is missing. The sample comprises 250,000 or so clones, more than 80% of which are singletons, and approximately 4% rests with the top ten. Sequencing was done on a sample of PBMCs or T cells enriched from blood (not recorded which). Receptors were obtained from a woman between 25 and 40 years old with acute COVID-19.

The chain employs TRBV30 and TRBJ1-1; D not resolved. CDR1 is GTSNPN and CDR2 is SVGIG in the germline V gene (reference sequence). This CDR3 is 13 amino acids long. Between the trimmed V and J ends, which lost 2 bases and 6 bases, there was a span of 13 bases. In DNA form, the CDR3 reads TGTGCCTGGAGTCGGGAGTCCCCTCCTGAAGCTTTCTTT. Translation gives CAWSRESPPEAFF.

This rearrangement joins TRBV5-4 to TRBJ1-2, with 9 nucleotides matching TRBD1. Germline CDR1 reads SGHNT; CDR2 reads YYREEE (reference sequence). This CDR3 spans 13 amino acids. Trimming removed 4 bases from V and 10 bases from J; junction bases left unmatched: 8. The CDR3 sequence: CASSRDRDSPYTF. The DNA for the CDR3 is TGTGCCAGCAGCCGGGACAGGGATTCCCCCTACACCTTC.

This chain connects TRBV2 to TRBJ2-7; the D gene is possibly TRBD2 (6 bases). The V end was cut by 6 bases, the J end by 0 bases, with 15 bases between. The CDR3 is made up of 15 amino acids. Germline-derived CDR1 and CDR2 are SNHLY and FYNNEI. The CDR3 here is CASRLGTGSSYEQYF. In nucleotides, the CDR3 is TGTGCCAGCAGGCTCGGGACTGGGAGCTCCTACGAGCAGTACTTC.

The rearrangement joins TRBV3-1 (or the pseudogene TRBV3-2) to TRBJ1-2; 8 nucleotides agree with TRBD1. J gave up 8 bases and V 3 bases, and 5 bases lay outside the gene matches. Germline V gene data show CDR1 as LGHDT and CDR2 as YNNKEL (reference sequence). CDR3 size: 13 residues. CDR3 in amino acids: CASSHGQGEGYTF. CDR3 DNA sequence: TGTGCCAGCAGCCACGGACAGGGAGAAGGCTACACCTTC.

In DNA form, the CDR3 reads TGTGCCAGCAGCTTAGAGGAACCGGGACTAGCGACCGGGGAGCTGTTTTTT. Its protein is CASSLEEPGLATGELFF. The chain has TRBV7-6 and TRBJ2-2; 10 nucleotides match TRBD2. Per germline, CDR1 SGHVS and CDR2 FNYEAQ. V lost 1 base and J lost 5; bases outside the gene matches: 7. The CDR3 spans 17 residues.

This chain connects TRBV18 to TRBJ2-7, with TRBD1 matching 8 bases. Germline CDR1 KGHSH, CDR2 LQKENI. With V trimmed by 6 bases and J by 4 bases, 8 bases remained unmatched. The CDR3 totals 14 residues. The CDR3 sequence is CASSYAGTGYEQYF. DNA of the CDR3: TGTGCCAGCTCTTACGCCGGGACAGGTTACGAGCAGTACTTC.

This rearrangement joins TRBV19 to TRBJ2-2; a weak D match, TRBD2 (6 bases). This CDR3 has 16 residues. Germline V gives CDR1 LNHDA, CDR2 SQIVND (reference sequence). Trimming cost V 5 bases and J 5 bases, with 18 bases left between them. CDR3 sequence: CASSRGAGLRTGELFF. The CDR3 region has the DNA TGTGCCAGTAGTCGCGGGGCGGGATTAAGGACCGGGGAGCTGTTTTTT.

This clone occurred once. The rearrangement uses TRBV11-1 and TRBJ2-2; the D gene is possibly TRBD2 (5 bases). Germline-derived CDR1 and CDR2 are SGHAT and FQDESV (reference sequence). CDR3 size: 15 residues. Deletions cut 1 base from V and 4 bases from J, with 10 bases between. CDR3 sequence: CASSLEEDGTGELFF. CDR3 in DNA: TGTGCCAGCAGCTTAGAGGAGGACGGCACCGGGGAGCTGTTTTTT.

The rearrangement links TRBV29-1 to TRBJ2-1, with a possible D match to TRBD2 (7 bases). V lost 6 bases, J lost 7 bases, and 22 bases lay in between. The germline V gene encodes CDR1 SQVTM and CDR2 ANQGSEA. The CDR3 is 15 amino acids. Here the CDR3 reads CSVPRGAGVWNEQFF. For the CDR3, the DNA is TGCAGCGTCCCCCGGGGGGCGGGGGTTTGGAATGAGCAGTTCTTC.

This chain links TRBV5-1 with TRBJ2-3, with unresolved D. V lost 0 bases and J 1 base, leaving 6 bases between the germline ends. This CDR3 is built from 14 residues. Germline lookup yields CDR1 SGHRS and CDR2 YFSETQ. The CDR3 DNA sequence: TGCGCCAGCAGCTTGGTCTCCCGCACAGATACGCAGTATTTT. It encodes CASSLVSRTDTQYF.

J is TRBJ1-4 and V is TRBV24-1; TRBD1 agrees at 7 bases. V lost 4 bases, J lost 8 bases, and 9 bases stayed unmatched. Germline CDR1 is KGHDR and CDR2 is SFDVKD. The CDR3 contains 15 residues. CDR3 nucleotide sequence: TGTGCCACCAGTGACCCGACAGGGATTGAAGAAAAACTGTTTTTT. Encoded protein: CATSDPTGIEEKLFF.

V gene TRBV6-4 combines with J gene TRBJ1-2, with D tentatively TRBD1 (5 bases). Between the trimmed V and J ends, which lost 6 bases and 6 bases, there was a span of 17 bases. The CDR3 has 14 residues. Per germline, CDR1 MRHNA and CDR2 SNTAGT. CDR3 nucleotide sequence: TGTGCCAGCAGCGGGGCGGGGGTCGGGGATGGCTACACCTTC. Residues: CASSGAGVGDGYTF.

The chain uses TRBV19 and TRBJ1-6, with TRBD1 identical over 9 bases. Losses at the gene ends were 6 bases for V and 6 bases for J; bases not matched to a gene: 6. This CDR3 region has 15 residues. Germline CDR1 LNHDA, CDR2 SQIVND (reference sequence). CDR3 bases: TGTGCCAGTAGGCCGGAGACAGGGGGTAATTCACCCCTCCACTTT. As protein: CASRPETGGNSPLHF.

This chain joins TRBV3-1 (or the pseudogene TRBV3-2) and TRBJ2-2, with D possibly being TRBD2 (5 bases). The V and J ends lost 1 base and 6 bases respectively, with 12 bases between them. Germline assignment: CDR1 LGHDT and CDR2 YNNKEL (reference sequence). The CDR3 covers 15 residues. CDR3 residues: CASSQVGRGAGELFF. The CDR3 DNA is TGTGCCAGCAGCCAAGTTGGGAGAGGCGCCGGGGAGCTGTTTTTT.

The chain uses TRBV28 and TRBJ1-1; 10 bases match TRBD1. This CDR3 region has 15 residues. Germline loops: CDR1 MDHEN, CDR2 SYDVKM. V was clipped by 4 bases and J by 8 bases; unmatched bases: 10. This CDR3 reads CASSSPGTGASEAFF. The CDR3 coding sequence is TGTGCCAGCAGTTCCCCCGGGACAGGGGCCTCGGAAGCTTTCTTT. Looking up the rest from reference TRBV28 and TRBJ1-1 gives the full variable domain: DVKVTQSSRYLVKRTGEKVFLECVQDMDHENMFWYRQDPGLGLRLIYFSYDVKMKEKGDIPEGYSVSREKKERFSLILESASTNQTSMYLCASSSPGTGASEAFFGQGTRLTVV.

V gene TRBV12-3 or TRBV12-4 combines with J gene TRBJ1-2, with D tentatively TRBD1 (6 bases). CDR3 length: 13 residues. V lost 7 bases and J lost 8, with 17 bases in between. DNA of the CDR3: TGTGCCAGCACATTAACAGGGAGAAAGGGCTACACCTTC. It yields the protein CASTLTGRKGYTF.

This clone was counted a single time. The CDR3 protein is CASSSELDRNEQYF. The CDR3 nucleotides read TGCGCCAGCAGCTCCGAACTAGACCGAAACGAGCAGTACTTC. J is TRBJ2-7 and V is TRBV5-1, with D possibly being TRBD2 (5 bases). CDR1 is SGHRS, CDR2 YFSETQ, per germline. This CDR3 has 14 residues. V lost 3 bases, J lost 5 bases, and 15 bases lay in between.

J is TRBJ2-2 and V is TRBV28; the match to TRBD2 covers 7 bases. The germline V gene encodes CDR1 MDHEN and CDR2 SYDVKM. The CDR3 runs to 17 residues. V lost 6 bases, J lost 7 bases, and 17 bases stayed unmatched. Written as DNA, the CDR3 is TGTGCCAGCAGCCATACCGGGACTACTTATGTCGGCGGGGAGCTGTTTTTT. Translation: CASSHTGTTYVGGELFF.

The genes are TRBV9 and TRBJ2-2, with 10 positions matching TRBD2. The ends lost 4 bases at V and 6 bases at J; junction bases unmatched: 12. The CDR3 spans 17 residues. CDR1 SGDLS and CDR2 YYNGEE come from the germline V gene. The CDR3 DNA sequence: TGTGCCAGCAGCTTAGTTGATCTAGCGGGAGTACCCGGGGAGCTGTTTTTT. It is translated as CASSLVDLAGVPGELFF.

The V call is TRBV27, the J call TRBJ1-1; D gene ambiguous. The CDR3 covers 13 residues. V shed 11 bases and J shed 1 base, with 14 bases lying between them. CDR1 MNHEY and CDR2 SMNVEV come from the germline V gene (reference sequence). The CDR3 DNA sequence: TGTGCCTCTGCGGGAGGTGAGAACACTGAAGCTTTCTTT. Encoded protein: CASAGGENTEAFF.

A remark on this clone: Germline and junction disagree at one end, which may indicate a read error. The chain joins TRBV15 to TRBJ2-5, with 7 bases matching TRBD2. This CDR3 has 18 amino acids. CDR1 and CDR2 from the germline V gene are LNHNV and YYDKDF (reference sequence). The chain's CDR3 is CAASRPDRGRGSKETQYF. In DNA, the CDR3 is TGTGCCGCCAGCAGGCCAGATAGAGGGCGCGGGAGTAAAGAGACCCAGTACTTC.

The chain employs TRBV9 and TRBJ2-3; maybe TRBD1 (5 bases). CDR3 length: 16 amino acids. Per germline, CDR1 SGDLS and CDR2 YYNGEE. The ends were cut back, 0 bases at V and 0 bases at J, with 11 bases in the middle. The chain's CDR3 is CASSVETVPSTDTQYF. CDR3 nucleotides: TGTGCCAGCAGCGTAGAGACAGTCCCAAGCACAGATACGCAGTATTTT.

The J gene is TRBJ2-7, the V gene TRBV5-1; 7 bases are shared with TRBD1. Germline trimming cut 0 bases from V and 2 bases from J; bases unmatched to any gene: 2. The germline V gene encodes CDR1 SGHRS and CDR2 YFSETQ. CDR3 length: 14 amino acids. CDR3: CASSLDQGAYEQYF. Here the CDR3 DNA reads TGCGCCAGCAGCTTGGATCAGGGGGCCTACGAGCAGTACTTC. Supplemented by reference TRBV5-1 and TRBJ2-7, the full variable domain reads KAGVTQTPRYLIKTRGQQVTLSCSPISGHRSVSWYQQTPGQGLQFLFEYFSETQRNKGNFPGRFSGRQFSNSRSEMNVSTLELGDSALYLCASSLDQGAYEQYFGPGTRLTVT.

This clone came up once. This chain links TRBV20-1 with TRBJ1-2; maybe TRBD1 (6 bases). Germline V gene sequence: CDR1 DFQATT, CDR2 SNEGSKA (reference sequence). The length of the CDR3 is 11 residues. Between the trimmed V and J ends, which lost 2 bases and 8 bases, there was a span of 9 bases. This CDR3 is CSARQGRGYTF. The CDR3 DNA reads TGCAGTGCTAGACAGGGGAGAGGCTACACCTTC.

In the case of this clone: The junction differs from germline at one of its ends, possibly a read error. The rearrangement links TRBV7-7 to TRBJ2-1; 12 positions match TRBD1. Germline V CDR1 and CDR2: SSHAT, FNYEAQ (reference sequence). The length of the CDR3 is 16 residues. The CDR3 coding sequence is TGTGCTAGCAGCTTGTCCAGGGGACAGGGGGCGGGGGAGCAGTTCTTC. Its protein is CASSLSRGQGAGEQFF.